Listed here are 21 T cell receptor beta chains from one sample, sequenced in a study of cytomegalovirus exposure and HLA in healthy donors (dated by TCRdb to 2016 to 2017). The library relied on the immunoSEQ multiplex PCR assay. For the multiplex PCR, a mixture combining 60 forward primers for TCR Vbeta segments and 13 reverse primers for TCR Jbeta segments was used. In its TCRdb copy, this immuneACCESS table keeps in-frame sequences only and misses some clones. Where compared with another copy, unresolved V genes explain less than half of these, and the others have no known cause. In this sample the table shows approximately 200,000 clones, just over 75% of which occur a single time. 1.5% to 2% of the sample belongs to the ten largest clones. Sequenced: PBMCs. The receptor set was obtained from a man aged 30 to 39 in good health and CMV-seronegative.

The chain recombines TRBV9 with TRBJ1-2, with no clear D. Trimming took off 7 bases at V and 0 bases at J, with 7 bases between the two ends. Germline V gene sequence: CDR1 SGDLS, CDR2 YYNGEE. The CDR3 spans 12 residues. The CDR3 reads CASGAPNYGYTF. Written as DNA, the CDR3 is TGTGCCAGCGGAGCTCCTAACTATGGCTACACCTTC.

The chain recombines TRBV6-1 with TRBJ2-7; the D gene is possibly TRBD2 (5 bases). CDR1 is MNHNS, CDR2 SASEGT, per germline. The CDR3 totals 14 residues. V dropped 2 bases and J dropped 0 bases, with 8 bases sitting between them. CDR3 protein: CASSEWTSSYEQYF. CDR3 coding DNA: TGTGCCAGCAGTGAATGGACTTCCTCCTACGAGCAGTACTTC.

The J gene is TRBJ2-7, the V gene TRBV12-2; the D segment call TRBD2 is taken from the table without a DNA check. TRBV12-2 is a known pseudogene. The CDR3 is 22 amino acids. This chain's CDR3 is CASRFTGSSGTTRPRSSYEQYF. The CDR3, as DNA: TGTGCAAGTCGCTTCACGGGATCAAGTGGGACTACCCGACCAAGGAGCTCCTACGAGCAGTACTTC.

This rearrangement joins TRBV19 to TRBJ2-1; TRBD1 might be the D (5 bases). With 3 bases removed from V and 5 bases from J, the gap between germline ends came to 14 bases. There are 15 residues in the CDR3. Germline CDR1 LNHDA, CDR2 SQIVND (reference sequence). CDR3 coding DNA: TGTGCCAGTAGTATCGGGCCTGACAGAGACAATGAGCAGTTCTTC. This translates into CASSIGPDRDNEQFF.

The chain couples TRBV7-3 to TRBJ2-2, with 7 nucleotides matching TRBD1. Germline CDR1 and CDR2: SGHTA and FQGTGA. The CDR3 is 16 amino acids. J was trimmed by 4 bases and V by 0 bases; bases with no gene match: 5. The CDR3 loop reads CASSLTGGSGTGELFF. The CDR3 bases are TGTGCCAGCAGCTTAACAGGGGGCTCGGGCACCGGGGAGCTGTTTTTT.

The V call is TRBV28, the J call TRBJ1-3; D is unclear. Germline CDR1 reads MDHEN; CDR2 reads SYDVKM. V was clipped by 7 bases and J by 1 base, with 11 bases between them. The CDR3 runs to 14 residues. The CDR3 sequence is CASIKQKSGNTIYF. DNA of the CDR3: TGTGCCAGCATTAAGCAAAAGTCTGGAAACACCATATATTTT.

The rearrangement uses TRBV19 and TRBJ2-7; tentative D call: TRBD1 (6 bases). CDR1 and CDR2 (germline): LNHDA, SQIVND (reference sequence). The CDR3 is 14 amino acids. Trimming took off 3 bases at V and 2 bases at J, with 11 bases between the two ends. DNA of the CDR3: TGTGCCAGTAGTATTCAGACAGGAACCTACGAGCAGTACTTC. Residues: CASSIQTGTYEQYF.

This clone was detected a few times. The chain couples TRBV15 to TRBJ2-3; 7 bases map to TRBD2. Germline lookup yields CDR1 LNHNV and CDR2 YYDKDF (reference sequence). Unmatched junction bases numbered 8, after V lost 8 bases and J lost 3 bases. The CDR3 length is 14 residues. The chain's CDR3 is CATSGGEWTDTQYF. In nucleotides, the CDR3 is TGTGCCACCTCTGGGGGGGAGTGGACAGATACGCAGTATTTT. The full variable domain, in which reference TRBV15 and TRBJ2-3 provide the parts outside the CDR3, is DAMVIQNPRYQVTQFGKPVTLSCSQTLNHNVMYWYQQKSSQAPKLLFHYYDKDFNNEADTPDNFQSRRPNTSFCFLDIRSPGLGDTAMYLCATSGGEWTDTQYFGPGTRLTVL.

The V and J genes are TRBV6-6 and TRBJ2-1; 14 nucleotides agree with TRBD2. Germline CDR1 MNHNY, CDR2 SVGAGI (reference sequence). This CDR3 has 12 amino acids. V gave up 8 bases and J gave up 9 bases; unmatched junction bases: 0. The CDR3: CASGLAGGEQFF. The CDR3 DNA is TGTGCCAGCGGACTAGCGGGAGGTGAGCAGTTCTTC.

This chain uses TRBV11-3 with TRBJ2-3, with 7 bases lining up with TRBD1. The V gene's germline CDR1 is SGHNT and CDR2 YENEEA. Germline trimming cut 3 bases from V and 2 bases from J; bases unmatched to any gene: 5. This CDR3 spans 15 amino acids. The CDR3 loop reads CASSLGDSHTDTQYF. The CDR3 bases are TGTGCCAGCAGCTTGGGGGACAGTCACACAGATACGCAGTATTTT.

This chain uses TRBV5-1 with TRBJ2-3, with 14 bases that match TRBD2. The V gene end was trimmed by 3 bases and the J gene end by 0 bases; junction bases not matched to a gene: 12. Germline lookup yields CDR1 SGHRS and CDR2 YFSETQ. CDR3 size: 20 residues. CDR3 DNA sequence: TGCGCCAGCAGCTCCGGGACTAGCGGGAGCCTTCCAGGGAGCACAGATACGCAGTATTTT. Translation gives CASSSGTSGSLPGSTDTQYF.

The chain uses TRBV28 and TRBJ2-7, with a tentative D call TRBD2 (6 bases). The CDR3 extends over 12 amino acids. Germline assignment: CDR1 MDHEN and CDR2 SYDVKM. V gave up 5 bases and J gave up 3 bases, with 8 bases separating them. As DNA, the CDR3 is TGTGCCAGCAGTGGGACTCTCTACGAGCAGTACTTC. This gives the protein CASSGTLYEQYF.

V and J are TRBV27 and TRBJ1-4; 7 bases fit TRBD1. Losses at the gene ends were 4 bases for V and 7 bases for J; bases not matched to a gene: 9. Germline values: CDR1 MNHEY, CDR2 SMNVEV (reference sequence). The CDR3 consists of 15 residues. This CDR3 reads CASSSLQGRGEKLFF. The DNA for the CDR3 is TGTGCCAGCAGTTCGTTACAGGGGCGGGGTGAAAAACTGTTTTTT.

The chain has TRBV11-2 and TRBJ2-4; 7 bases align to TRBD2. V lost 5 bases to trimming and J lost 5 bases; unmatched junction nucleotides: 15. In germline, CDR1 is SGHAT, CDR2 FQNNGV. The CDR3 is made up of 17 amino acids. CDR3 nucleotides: TGTGCCAGCAGCCCCCCGGGGGGAGGGAATAGACAAAACATTCAGTACTTC. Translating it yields CASSPPGGGNRQNIQYF.

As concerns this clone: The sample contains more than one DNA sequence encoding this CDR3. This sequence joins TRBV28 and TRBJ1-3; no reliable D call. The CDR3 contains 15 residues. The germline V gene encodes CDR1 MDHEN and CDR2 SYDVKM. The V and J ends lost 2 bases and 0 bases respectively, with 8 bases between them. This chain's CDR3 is CASSLGHLSGNTIYF. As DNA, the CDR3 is TGTGCCAGCAGTTTAGGGCACCTCTCTGGAAACACCATATATTTT.

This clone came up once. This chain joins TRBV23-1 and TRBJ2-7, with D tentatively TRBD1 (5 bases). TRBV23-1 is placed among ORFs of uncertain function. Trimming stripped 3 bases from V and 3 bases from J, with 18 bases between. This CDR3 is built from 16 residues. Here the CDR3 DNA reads TGCGCCAGCAGTCAGCCGAACAGGAGACCTAACTACGAGCAGTACTTC. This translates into CASSQPNRRPNYEQYF.

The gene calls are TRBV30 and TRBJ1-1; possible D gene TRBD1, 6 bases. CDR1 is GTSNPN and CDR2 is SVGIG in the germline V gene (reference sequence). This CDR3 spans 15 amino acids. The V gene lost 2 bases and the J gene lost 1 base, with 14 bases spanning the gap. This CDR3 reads CAWSPRDTRNTEAFF. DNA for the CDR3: TGTGCCTGGAGTCCCCGGGACACGAGGAACACTGAAGCTTTCTTT.

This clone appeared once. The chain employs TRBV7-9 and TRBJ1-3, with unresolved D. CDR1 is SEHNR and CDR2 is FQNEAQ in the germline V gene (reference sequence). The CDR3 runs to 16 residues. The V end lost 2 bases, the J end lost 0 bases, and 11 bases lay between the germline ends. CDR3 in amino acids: CASSLRGVFSGNTIYF. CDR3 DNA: TGTGCCAGCAGCTTAAGAGGCGTTTTCTCTGGAAACACCATATATTTT.

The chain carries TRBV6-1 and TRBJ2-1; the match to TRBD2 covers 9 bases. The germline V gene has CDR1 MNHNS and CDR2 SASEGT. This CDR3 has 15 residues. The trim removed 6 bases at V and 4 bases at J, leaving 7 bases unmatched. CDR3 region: CASRLIAGDYNEQFF. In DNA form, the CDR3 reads TGTGCCAGCAGACTCATAGCGGGAGATTACAATGAGCAGTTCTTC.

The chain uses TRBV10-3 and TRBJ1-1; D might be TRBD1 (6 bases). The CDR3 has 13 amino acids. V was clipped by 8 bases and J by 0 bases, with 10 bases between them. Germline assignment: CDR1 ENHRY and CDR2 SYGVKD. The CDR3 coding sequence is TGTGCCATCGGGGGCCGAGTGAACACTGAAGCTTTCTTT. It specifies CAIGGRVNTEAFF.

The DNA of the CDR3 is TGTGCCAGCAGTGTTGGGACAGGGCTAGGCACTGAAGCTTTCTTT. It codes for CASSVGTGLGTEAFF. V gene TRBV27 combines with J gene TRBJ1-1; 9 nucleotides line up with TRBD1. V shed 5 bases, J shed 4 bases, and the junction held 8 bases outside the gene matches. This CDR3 is 15 amino acids long. The germline gives CDR1 MNHEY, CDR2 SMNVEV (reference sequence).